One sample yielded the 8 T cell receptor beta chains listed below, sequenced in a study of CD8 T cells in ankylosing spondylitis. Findings and limits, study-wide: Ankylosing spondylitis blood appeared to carry a characteristic TCR beta motif of under ten highly homologous variants.

TCRdb fed the 5' RACE reads into MiXCR, producing one record per CDR3 protein. The sample gives 330,000 or so distinct CDR3 sequences, 7% to 9% of which show up once; 13% to 15% is in the top ten. Their antigens remain unidentified. Material for sequencing was blood, either unsorted or a sorted T cell fraction (not recorded which). All receptors come from a male donor with ankylosing spondylitis.

This clonotype was seen more than once but under ten times. The genes are TRBV10-2 and TRBJ2-1, with unresolved D. Germline V CDR1 and CDR2: WSHSY, SAAADI. The V and J ends lost 7 bases and 4 bases respectively, with 14 bases between them. This CDR3 spans 14 amino acids. The CDR3 loop reads CASTGILGYNEQFF. For the CDR3, the DNA is TGCGCCAGCACTGGTATTTTGGGGTACAATGAGCAGTTCTTC.

This clonotype has more than one count but fewer than ten. As DNA, the CDR3 is TGTGCCAGCAGCGTAGGACCGGGACTGCGGCTAGCGGGACAAGAGACCCAGTACTTC. It translates to CASSVGPGLRLAGQETQYF. The gene calls are TRBV9 and TRBJ2-5; 9 nucleotides match TRBD2. The length of the CDR3 is 19 residues. Germline loops: CDR1 SGDLS, CDR2 YYNGEE. V trimming: 0 bases; J trimming: 2 bases; junction bases outside the gene matches: 14.

This sequence joins TRBV20-1 and TRBJ2-7, with D unclear. Germline-derived CDR1 and CDR2 are DFQATT and SNEGSKA (reference sequence). V lost 3 bases and J lost 6, with 12 bases in between. This CDR3 spans 12 amino acids. CDR3 in amino acids: CSASDPYLEQYF. CDR3 in DNA: TGCAGTGCTAGTGACCCTTACCTCGAGCAGTACTTC.

This clonotype was recorded at least ten times. This rearrangement joins TRBV29-1 to TRBJ1-5; possible D gene TRBD1, 6 bases. From germline, CDR1 is SQVTM and CDR2 ANQGSEA. Trimming removed 8 bases from V and 3 bases from J, with 14 bases in between. The CDR3 runs to 13 residues. This CDR3 reads CSTRGGYNQPQHF. The CDR3 nucleotides are TGCAGCACGCGAGGGGGGTACAATCAGCCCCAGCATTTT.

This clonotype occurred many times. The V and J genes are TRBV5-1 and TRBJ1-1; D remains ambiguous. The CDR3 is made up of 13 amino acids. CDR1 and CDR2 from the germline V gene are SGHRS and YFSETQ. V dropped 0 bases and J dropped 6 bases, with 9 bases sitting between them. CDR3 amino acids: CASSLAGRAEAFF. DNA of the CDR3: TGCGCCAGCAGCTTGGCCGGGCGGGCTGAAGCTTTCTTT.

This clonotype was counted only a few times. The chain links TRBV20-1 to TRBJ2-7, with D unclear. Germline CDR1 DFQATT, CDR2 SNEGSKA (reference sequence). V was clipped by 5 bases and J by 0 bases, with 20 bases between them. The CDR3 has 16 residues. The CDR3 DNA sequence: TGCAGTGCTCCTCAACAGAGAGCCAGCAGCTCCTACGAGCAGTACTTC. Its translation: CSAPQQRASSSYEQYF.

The sample holds a few counts of this clonotype. The chain employs TRBV16 and TRBJ1-5; no clear D. CDR1 and CDR2 (germline): KGHSY, FQNENV. The V end was cut by 4 bases, the J end by 2 bases, with 18 bases between. The CDR3 totals 17 residues. The CDR3 region is CASSRYPPARGNQPQHF. The CDR3 region has the DNA TGTGCCAGCAGCCGGTACCCACCGGCTCGGGGCAATCAGCCCCAGCATTTT.

This clonotype has only a few counts. The chain is built from TRBV2 and TRBJ2-2; D remains ambiguous. V shed 8 bases and J shed 1 base, with 11 bases lying between them. This CDR3 contains 14 residues. From germline, CDR1 is SNHLY and CDR2 FYNNEI. Here the CDR3 DNA reads TGTGCCAGCGAACAGCCAAGGAACACCGGGGAGCTGTTTTTT. Translated: CASEQPRNTGELFF.